What follows are 9 T cell receptor beta chains derived from one specimen sequenced in a study of T-cell memory formation after mild COVID-19. MiXCR was run by TCRdb on the 5' RACE reads, yielding one entry per CDR3 protein. This sample yields 380,000 or so distinct CDR3 sequences, of which about 15% are seen a single time; roughly a fifth belongs to the top ten. The sample taken for sequencing was PBMCs or a T cell subset sorted from them (not recorded which). These receptors all come from a man in his late teens or twenties who had mild COVID-19 (a few samples of this study predate the infection). Cell type and time point are not known.

This clonotype was counted only a few times. The chain links TRBV15 to TRBJ1-5; D gene uncertain. Trimming took off 1 base at V and 5 bases at J, with 15 bases between the two ends. The CDR3 has 16 residues. CDR1 and CDR2 (germline): LNHNV, YYDKDF (reference sequence). CDR3 DNA sequence: TGTGCCACCAGCAGAGTCGGCAGTCCCGGGGATCAGCCCCAGCATTTT. Residues: CATSRVGSPGDQPQHF.

This clonotype was observed a few times. The chain links TRBV20-1 to TRBJ2-2; TRBD1 matches at 9 bases. V dropped 6 bases and J dropped 4; count of bases not matched to a gene: 15. Germline CDR1 and CDR2: DFQATT and SNEGSKA (reference sequence). There are 17 residues in the CDR3. The CDR3 reads CSARDREGERPTGELFF. The CDR3 coding sequence is TGCAGTGCCAGGGACAGGGAAGGCGAGAGGCCCACCGGGGAGCTGTTTTTT.

This chain joins TRBV4-1 and TRBJ2-3, with 12 bases matching TRBD2. V lost 4 bases and J lost 4; bases outside the gene matches: 12. Germline V gives CDR1 MGHRA, CDR2 YSYEKL. This CDR3 spans 18 amino acids. CDR3 amino acids: CASSLQGPSGGASDTQYF. The CDR3 region has the DNA TGCGCCAGCAGCCTCCAGGGTCCTAGCGGGGGGGCCTCAGATACGCAGTATTTT.

This chain links TRBV28 with TRBJ2-5; 12 bases fit TRBD2. CDR3 size: 16 residues. Germline lookup yields CDR1 MDHEN and CDR2 SYDVKM. V lost 4 bases, J lost 0 bases, and 3 bases stayed unmatched. CDR3 sequence: CASSSGLAGYQETQYF. Written as DNA, the CDR3 is TGTGCCAGCAGTTCGGGACTAGCGGGTTACCAAGAGACCCAGTACTTC. Combining the CDR3 with reference TRBV28 and TRBJ2-5 gives the whole variable domain DVKVTQSSRYLVKRTGEKVFLECVQDMDHENMFWYRQDPGLGLRLIYFSYDVKMKEKGDIPEGYSVSREKKERFSLILESASTNQTSMYLCASSSGLAGYQETQYFGPGTRLLVL.

This clonotype was counted only a few times. This rearrangement joins TRBV20-1 to TRBJ2-4, with TRBD1 as a possible D gene (5 bases). CDR1 DFQATT and CDR2 SNEGSKA come from the germline V gene (reference sequence). The CDR3 spans 15 residues. V was pared by 1 base and J by 7 bases, with 17 bases between. CDR3 region: CSARVDSASRNIQYF. The CDR3 DNA sequence: TGCAGTGCTAGAGTCGACAGCGCCAGTAGGAACATTCAGTACTTC.

This clonotype has only a few counts. This chain links TRBV24-1 with TRBJ1-1, with D hard to call. V was trimmed by 9 bases and J by 2 bases, leaving 6 bases between them. This CDR3 comprises 11 residues. Germline V CDR1 and CDR2: KGHDR, SFDVKD. CDR3 amino acids: CATRSNTEAFF. The CDR3 bases are TGTGCCACCCGGAGCAACACTGAAGCTTTCTTT.

The table lists this clonotype with many counts. The chain is built from TRBV7-2 and TRBJ1-2, with 9 bases matching TRBD1. This CDR3 contains 14 residues. The germline V gene has CDR1 SGHTA and CDR2 FQGNSA. V gave up 5 bases and J gave up 5 bases; unmatched junction bases: 6. DNA of the CDR3: TGTGCCAGCAGCCCCGGACAGGGGTTGTATGGCTACACCTTC. This translates into CASSPGQGLYGYTF.

This clonotype was seen many times. The chain recombines TRBV11-2 with TRBJ2-5; D may be TRBD2 (5 bases). V shed 1 base and J shed 2 bases, with 14 bases lying between them. Germline CDR1 reads SGHAT; CDR2 reads FQNNGV. This CDR3 is built from 16 residues. The CDR3 DNA is TGTGCCAGCAGCTTAGTAAGACTATCGGGGCAAGAGACCCAGTACTTC. Translating it yields CASSLVRLSGQETQYF. Complete variable domain (other parts from reference TRBV11-2 and TRBJ2-5): EAGVAQSPRYKIIEKRQSVAFWCNPISGHATLYWYQQILGQGPKLLIQFQNNGVVDDSQLPKDRFSAERLKGVDSTLKIQPAKLEDSAVYLCASSLVRLSGQETQYFGPGTRLLVL.

This clonotype was found a few times. V and J are TRBV29-1 and TRBJ2-1, with D maybe TRBD1 (6 bases). CDR3 size: 17 residues. Per the germline V gene, CDR1 is SQVTM and CDR2 is ANQGSEA. V was cut by 4 bases and J by 0 bases, with 19 bases left in between. The CDR3 nucleotides are TGCAGCGTTGTTTCCCCTATACAGGGCCGCTCCTACAATGAGCAGTTCTTC. It specifies CSVVSPIQGRSYNEQFF.